The present T cell receptor beta chain was sequenced within a study of blood T cell repertoires in COVID-19. Overall study: There were acute and convalescent COVID-19 samples, and they came from the United States, Italy and Spain. Sources were T cells, B-cell-depleted T cells, or PBMCs; the material itself was cDNA or gDNA.

The germline gives CDR1 LNHDA, CDR2 SQIVND (reference sequence). This CDR3 has 17 amino acids. J lost 3 bases, V lost 3 bases, and 9 bases had no gene match. Per the original data handling: Amplifying reference gene primers gave estimates of nucleated cell counts. Libraries were prepared by immunoSEQ multiplex PCR; TCRdb keeps only in-frame clonotypes and omits some of them. Clonal size and the V and J genes are those of that table, whereas D and trimming came from the DNA. The sample has just under 150,000 clones; 75% to 90% are singletons. Source material: peripheral blood. The chain combines TRBV19 with TRBJ2-7, with 12 bases lining up with TRBD2. The clonotype was recovered from a man over 45 who had recovered from COVID-19. CDR3 in DNA: TGTGCCAGTAGTATCCTGACTAGCGGGGGATCCGGCTACGAGCAGTACTTC. It yields the protein CASSILTSGGSGYEQYF.